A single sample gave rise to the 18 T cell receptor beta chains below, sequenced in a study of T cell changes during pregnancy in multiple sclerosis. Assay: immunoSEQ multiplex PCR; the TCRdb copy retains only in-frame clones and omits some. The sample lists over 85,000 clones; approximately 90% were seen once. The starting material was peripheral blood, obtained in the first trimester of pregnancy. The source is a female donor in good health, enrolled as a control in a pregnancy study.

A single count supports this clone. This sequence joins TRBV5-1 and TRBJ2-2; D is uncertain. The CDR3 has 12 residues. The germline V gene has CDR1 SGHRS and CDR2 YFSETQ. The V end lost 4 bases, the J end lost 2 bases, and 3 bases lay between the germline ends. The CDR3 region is CASSSNTGELFF. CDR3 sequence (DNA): TGCGCCAGCAGCAGCAACACCGGGGAGCTGTTTTTT.

CDR3 DNA: TGTGCCAGCAGCCAGACAGGGGCCAGCTACGAGCAGTACTTC. Protein product: CASSQTGASYEQYF. V usage is TRBV7-2 and J usage is TRBJ2-7, with TRBD1 identical over 8 bases. CDR1 is SGHTA and CDR2 is FQGNSA in the germline V gene. This CDR3 region has 14 residues. Trimming cost V 5 bases and J 3 bases; bases outside gene matches: 6.

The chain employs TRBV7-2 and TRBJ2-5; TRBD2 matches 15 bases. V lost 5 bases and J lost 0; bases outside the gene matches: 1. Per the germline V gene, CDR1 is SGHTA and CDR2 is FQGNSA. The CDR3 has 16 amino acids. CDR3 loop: CASSGLAGGNQETQYF. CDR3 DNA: TGTGCCAGCAGCGGACTAGCGGGGGGGAACCAAGAGACCCAGTACTTC.

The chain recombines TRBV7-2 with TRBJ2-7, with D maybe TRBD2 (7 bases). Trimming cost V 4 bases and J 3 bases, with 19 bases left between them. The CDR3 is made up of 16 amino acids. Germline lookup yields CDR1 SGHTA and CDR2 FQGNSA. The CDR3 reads CASSSQAGAFLYEQYF. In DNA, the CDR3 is TGTGCCAGCAGCTCCCAGGCGGGGGCCTTCCTCTACGAGCAGTACTTC.

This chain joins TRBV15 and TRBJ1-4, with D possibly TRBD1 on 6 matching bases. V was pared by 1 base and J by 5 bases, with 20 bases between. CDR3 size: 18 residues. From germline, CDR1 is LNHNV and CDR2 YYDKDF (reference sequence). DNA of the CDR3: TGTGCCACCAGCAGAGGGACGGTGTATAGGGGGTCAAATGAAAAACTGTTTTTT. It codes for CATSRGTVYRGSNEKLFF. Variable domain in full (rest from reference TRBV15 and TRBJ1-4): DAMVIQNPRYQVTQFGKPVTLSCSQTLNHNVMYWYQQKSSQAPKLLFHYYDKDFNNEADTPDNFQSRRPNTSFCFLDIRSPGLGDTAMYLCATSRGTVYRGSNEKLFFGSGTQLSVL.

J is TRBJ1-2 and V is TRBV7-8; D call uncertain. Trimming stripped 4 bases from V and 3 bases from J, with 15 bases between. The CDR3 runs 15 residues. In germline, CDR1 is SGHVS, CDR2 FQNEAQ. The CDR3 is CASSSSSGPYYGYTF. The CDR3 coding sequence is TGTGCCAGCAGCTCCTCAAGCGGCCCCTACTATGGCTACACCTTC.

The CDR3 reads CASSFGNSHYEQYF. CDR3 DNA sequence: TGTGCCAGCAGCTTCGGAAACAGCCACTACGAGCAGTACTTC. The chain is built from TRBV7-9 and TRBJ2-7; no clear D. Germline-derived CDR1 and CDR2 are SEHNR and FQNEAQ (reference sequence). This CDR3 has 14 amino acids. Trimming stripped 3 bases from V and 3 bases from J, with 12 bases between. The entire variable domain, with the rest obtained from reference TRBV7-9 and TRBJ2-7, is as follows: DTGVSQNPRHKITKRGQNVTFRCDPISEHNRLYWYRQTLGQGPEFLTYFQNEAQLEKSRLLSDRFSAERPKGSFSTLEIQRTEQGDSAMYLCASSFGNSHYEQYFGPGTRLTVT.

The CDR3 sequence is CASSKRDRQTDNSPLHF. The CDR3 DNA is TGTGCCAGCAGCAAGAGGGACAGACAAACCGATAATTCACCCCTCCACTTT. The rearrangement uses TRBV21-1 and TRBJ1-6; the D call TRBD1 from the table was never checked on the DNA. TRBV21-1 is termed a pseudogene. This CDR3 is 17 amino acids long.

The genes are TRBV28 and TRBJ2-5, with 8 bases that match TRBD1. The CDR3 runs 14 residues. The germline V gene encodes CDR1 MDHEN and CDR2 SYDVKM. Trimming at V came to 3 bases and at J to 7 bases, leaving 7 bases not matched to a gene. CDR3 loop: CASSFDRGVGTQYF. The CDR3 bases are TGTGCCAGCAGTTTTGACAGGGGAGTTGGGACCCAGTACTTC.

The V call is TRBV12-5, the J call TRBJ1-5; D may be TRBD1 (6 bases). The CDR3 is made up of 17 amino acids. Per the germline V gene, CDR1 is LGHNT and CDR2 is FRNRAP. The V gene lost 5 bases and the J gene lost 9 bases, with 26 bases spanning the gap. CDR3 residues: CASGGVGAGVFEGPQHF. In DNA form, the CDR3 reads TGTGCTAGTGGTGGGGTAGGTGCAGGGGTCTTTGAGGGGCCCCAGCATTTT.

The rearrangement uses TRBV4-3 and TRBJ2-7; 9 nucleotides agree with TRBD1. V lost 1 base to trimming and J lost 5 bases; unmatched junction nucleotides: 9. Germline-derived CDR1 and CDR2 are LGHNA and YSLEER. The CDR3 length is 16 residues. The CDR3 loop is CASSQGTGTGFHEQYF. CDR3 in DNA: TGCGCCAGCAGCCAAGGGACCGGGACAGGGTTTCACGAGCAGTACTTC.

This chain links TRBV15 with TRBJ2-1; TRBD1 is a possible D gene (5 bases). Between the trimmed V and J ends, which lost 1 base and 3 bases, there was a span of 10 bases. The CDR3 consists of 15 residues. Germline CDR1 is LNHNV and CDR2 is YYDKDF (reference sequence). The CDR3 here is CATSRVAGNYNEQFF. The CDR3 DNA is TGTGCCACCAGCAGAGTCGCAGGGAACTACAATGAGCAGTTCTTC. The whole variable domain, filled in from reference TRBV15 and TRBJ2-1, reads DAMVIQNPRYQVTQFGKPVTLSCSQTLNHNVMYWYQQKSSQAPKLLFHYYDKDFNNEADTPDNFQSRRPNTSFCFLDIRSPGLGDTAMYLCATSRVAGNYNEQFFGPGTRLTVL.

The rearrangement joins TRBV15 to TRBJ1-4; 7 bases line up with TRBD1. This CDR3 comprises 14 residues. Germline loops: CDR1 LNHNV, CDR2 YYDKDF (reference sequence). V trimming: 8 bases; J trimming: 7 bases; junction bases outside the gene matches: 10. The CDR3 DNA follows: TGTGCCACCGGGCAGGGGGGATATAGTGAAAAACTGTTTTTT. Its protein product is CATGQGGYSEKLFF. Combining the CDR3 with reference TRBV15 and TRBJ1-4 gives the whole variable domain DAMVIQNPRYQVTQFGKPVTLSCSQTLNHNVMYWYQQKSSQAPKLLFHYYDKDFNNEADTPDNFQSRRPNTSFCFLDIRSPGLGDTAMYLCATGQGGYSEKLFFGSGTQLSVL.

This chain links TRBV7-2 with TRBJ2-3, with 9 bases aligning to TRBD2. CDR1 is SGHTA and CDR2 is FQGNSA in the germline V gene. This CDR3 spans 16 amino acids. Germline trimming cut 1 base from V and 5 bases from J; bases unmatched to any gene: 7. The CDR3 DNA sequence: TGTGCCAGCAGCTTAGGAGGCGGGGGGGCCGGAGATACGCAGTATTTT. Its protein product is CASSLGGGGAGDTQYF.

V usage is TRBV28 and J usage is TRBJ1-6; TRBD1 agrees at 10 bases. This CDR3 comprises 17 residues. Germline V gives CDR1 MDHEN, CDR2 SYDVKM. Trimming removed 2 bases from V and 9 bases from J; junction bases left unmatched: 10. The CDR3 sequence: CASSLIKPGQGSSPLHF. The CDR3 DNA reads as TGTGCCAGCAGTTTAATTAAACCGGGACAGGGGAGTTCACCCCTCCACTTT. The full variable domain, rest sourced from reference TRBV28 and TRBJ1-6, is DVKVTQSSRYLVKRTGEKVFLECVQDMDHENMFWYRQDPGLGLRLIYFSYDVKMKEKGDIPEGYSVSREKKERFSLILESASTNQTSMYLCASSLIKPGQGSSPLHFGNGTRLTVT.

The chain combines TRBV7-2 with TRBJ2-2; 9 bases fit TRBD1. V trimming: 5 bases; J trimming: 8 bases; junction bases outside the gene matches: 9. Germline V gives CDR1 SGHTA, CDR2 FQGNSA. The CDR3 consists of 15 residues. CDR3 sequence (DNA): TGTGCCAGCAGCGGAGAGGGACAGGGAGCTGGGGAGCTGTTTTTT. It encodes CASSGEGQGAGELFF.

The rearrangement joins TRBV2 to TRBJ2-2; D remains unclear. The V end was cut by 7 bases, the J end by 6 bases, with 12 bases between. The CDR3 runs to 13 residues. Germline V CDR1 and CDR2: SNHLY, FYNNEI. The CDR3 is CASTPTRAGELFF. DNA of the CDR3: TGTGCCAGCACGCCTACCCGCGCCGGGGAGCTGTTTTTT.

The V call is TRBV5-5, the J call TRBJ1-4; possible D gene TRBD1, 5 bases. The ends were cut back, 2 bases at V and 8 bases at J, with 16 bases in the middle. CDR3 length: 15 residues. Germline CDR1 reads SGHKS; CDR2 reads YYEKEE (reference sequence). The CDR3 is CASSLGPGLGEKLFF. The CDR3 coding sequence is TGTGCCAGCAGCTTAGGTCCAGGGTTGGGCGAAAAACTGTTTTTT.